The entry below describes one T cell receptor beta chain. What it binds is unknown. Trimming took off 4 bases at V and 1 base at J, with 14 bases between the two ends. The CDR3 is 15 residues long. The germline CDR1 and CDR2 sequences are SGHRS and YFSETQ. In TCRdb, the 5' RACE reads were re-called with MiXCR into one record per CDR3 protein. Here the sample spans 500,000 to 550,000 distinct CDR3 sequences, around 24% being singletons. The sample originates from a study of identical twins. Study results and caveats: Fewer insertions characterized abundant cord blood beta clonotypes, whereas memory repertoires showed none.

This sample also belongs to another study, concerning yellow fever vaccine responses in identical twins.

This clonotype was obtained from a woman between 18 and 29 years old in good health. The V and J genes are TRBV5-1 and TRBJ1-1; D is perhaps TRBD1 (6 bases). Material: CD4+ T cells sorted from blood. CDR3 sequence reads: CASSPDGQTNTEAFF. CDR3 nucleotides: TGCGCCAGCAGCCCTGACGGACAGACGAACACTGAAGCTTTCTTT.